This entry is about one T cell receptor (beta chain). The protocol was immunoSEQ multiplex PCR, while the TCRdb copy is restricted to in-frame clones and leaves out a portion. In the table there are 600,000 to 900,000 clones, 70% to 90% of which are singletons. CDR3 length equals 15 residues. The ends lost 2 bases at V and 3 bases at J; junction bases unmatched: 5. This entry belongs to a study of shared T cell receptors in the human thymus. Another study also made use of these data, one on human thymus T cells. As that study records: All donors were healthy Finnish infants who were undergoing corrective surgery to treat congenital heart defects. Corrective cardiac surgery supplied the resected thymus tissue. In thymic and blood repertoires alike, V and J usage looked biased. Related research found strongly overlapping thymic repertoires in unrelated individuals.

J is TRBJ1-1 and V is TRBV6-7, with 8 bases identical to TRBD1. TRBV6-7 is an ORF, with its function uncertain. Sequencing input: thymocytes. The source is a girl in the first two years of life with a congenital heart defect. CDR3 residues: CASSYRTGNYTEAFF. Written as DNA, the CDR3 is TGTGCCAGCAGTTACAGGACAGGGAATTACACTGAAGCTTTCTTT.